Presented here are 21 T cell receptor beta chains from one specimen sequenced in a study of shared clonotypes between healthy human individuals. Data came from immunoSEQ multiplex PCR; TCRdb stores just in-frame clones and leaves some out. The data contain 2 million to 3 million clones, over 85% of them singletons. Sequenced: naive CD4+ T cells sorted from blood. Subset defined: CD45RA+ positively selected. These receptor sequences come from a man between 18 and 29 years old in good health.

The CDR3 here is CSVKSGSMYNEQFF. CDR3 sequence (DNA): TGCAGCGTGAAAAGCGGGAGTATGTACAATGAGCAGTTCTTC. The gene calls are TRBV29-1 and TRBJ2-1; 8 bases map to TRBD2. Germline-derived CDR1 and CDR2 are SQVTM and ANQGSEA. V lost 6 bases and J lost 4; bases outside the gene matches: 8. The CDR3 has 14 amino acids.

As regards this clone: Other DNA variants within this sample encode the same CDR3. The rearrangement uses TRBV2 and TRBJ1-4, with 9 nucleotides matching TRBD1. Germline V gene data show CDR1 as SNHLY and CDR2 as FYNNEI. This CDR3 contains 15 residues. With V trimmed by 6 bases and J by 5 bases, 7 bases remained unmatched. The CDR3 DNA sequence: TGTGCCAGCAGACGACAGGGGGGCACCAATGAAAAACTGTTTTTT. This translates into CASRRQGGTNEKLFF.

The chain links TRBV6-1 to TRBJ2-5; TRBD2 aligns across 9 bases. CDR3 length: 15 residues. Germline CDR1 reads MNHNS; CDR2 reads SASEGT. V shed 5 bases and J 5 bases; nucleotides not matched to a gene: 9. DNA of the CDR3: TGTGCCAGCAGTTTCAACCCTAGCGGGGCGGAGACCCAGTACTTC. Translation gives CASSFNPSGAETQYF.

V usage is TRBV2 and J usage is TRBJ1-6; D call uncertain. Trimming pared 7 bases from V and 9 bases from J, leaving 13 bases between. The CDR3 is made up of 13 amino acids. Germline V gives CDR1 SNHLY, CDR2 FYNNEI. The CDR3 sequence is CASKTSGVSPLHF. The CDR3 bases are TGTGCCAGCAAAACGAGTGGGGTTTCACCCCTCCACTTT.

The CDR3 spells CASSVGLVMDNEQFF. DNA of the CDR3: TGCGCCAGCAGCGTGGGACTAGTTATGGACAATGAGCAGTTCTTC. J is TRBJ2-1 and V is TRBV5-1; 8 bases are a match to TRBD2. The CDR3 is 15 residues long. Per germline, CDR1 SGHRS and CDR2 YFSETQ. V lost 4 bases, J lost 5 bases, and 8 bases stayed unmatched.

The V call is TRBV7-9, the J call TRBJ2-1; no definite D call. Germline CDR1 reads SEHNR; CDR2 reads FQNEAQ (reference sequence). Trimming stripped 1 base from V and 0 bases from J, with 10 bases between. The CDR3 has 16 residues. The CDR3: CASSLVAAGSYNEQFF. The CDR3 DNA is TGTGCCAGCAGCTTAGTGGCGGCCGGCTCCTACAATGAGCAGTTCTTC.

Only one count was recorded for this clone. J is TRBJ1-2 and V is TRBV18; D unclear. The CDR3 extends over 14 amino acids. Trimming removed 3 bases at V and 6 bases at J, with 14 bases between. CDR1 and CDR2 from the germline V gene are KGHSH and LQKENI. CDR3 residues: CASSPPALRDGYTF. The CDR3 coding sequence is TGTGCCAGCTCACCGCCGGCCTTACGGGATGGCTACACCTTC.

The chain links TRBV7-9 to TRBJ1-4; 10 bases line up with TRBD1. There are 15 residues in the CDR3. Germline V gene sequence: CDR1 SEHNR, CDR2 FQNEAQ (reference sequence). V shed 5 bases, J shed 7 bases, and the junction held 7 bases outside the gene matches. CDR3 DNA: TGTGCCAGCAGCATGACAGGGGGCCAAAGTGAAAAACTGTTTTTT. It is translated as CASSMTGGQSEKLFF.

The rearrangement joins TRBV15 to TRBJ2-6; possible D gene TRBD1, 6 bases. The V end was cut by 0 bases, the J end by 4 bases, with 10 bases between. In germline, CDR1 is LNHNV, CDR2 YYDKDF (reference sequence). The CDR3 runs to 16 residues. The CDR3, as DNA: TGTGCCACCAGCAGAGAAACAGGGTTCGGGGCCAACGTCCTGACTTTC. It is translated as CATSRETGFGANVLTF.

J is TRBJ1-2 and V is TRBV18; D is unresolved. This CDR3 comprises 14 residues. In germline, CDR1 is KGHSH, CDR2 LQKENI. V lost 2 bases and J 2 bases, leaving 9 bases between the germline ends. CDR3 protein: CASSPIDPNYGYTF. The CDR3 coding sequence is TGTGCCAGCTCACCAATCGACCCAAACTATGGCTACACCTTC.

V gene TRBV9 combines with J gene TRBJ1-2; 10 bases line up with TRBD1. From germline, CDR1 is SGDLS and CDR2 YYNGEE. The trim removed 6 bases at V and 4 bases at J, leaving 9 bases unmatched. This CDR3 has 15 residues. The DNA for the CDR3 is TGTGCCAGCAACGAAATGGGACAGGGGACCTATGGCTACACCTTC. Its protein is CASNEMGQGTYGYTF.

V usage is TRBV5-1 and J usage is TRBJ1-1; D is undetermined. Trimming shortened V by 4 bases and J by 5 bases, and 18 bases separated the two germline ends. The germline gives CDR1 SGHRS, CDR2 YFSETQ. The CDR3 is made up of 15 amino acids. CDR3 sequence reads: CASSPSFSGRTEAFF. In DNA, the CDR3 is TGCGCCAGCAGCCCGTCCTTTTCAGGTCGAACTGAAGCTTTCTTT.

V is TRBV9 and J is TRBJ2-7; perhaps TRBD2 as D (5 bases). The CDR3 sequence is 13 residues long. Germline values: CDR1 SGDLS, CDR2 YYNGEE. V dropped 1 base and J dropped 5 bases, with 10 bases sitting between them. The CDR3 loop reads CASSVTGWDEQYF. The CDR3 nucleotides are TGTGCCAGCAGCGTAACGGGGTGGGACGAGCAGTACTTC.

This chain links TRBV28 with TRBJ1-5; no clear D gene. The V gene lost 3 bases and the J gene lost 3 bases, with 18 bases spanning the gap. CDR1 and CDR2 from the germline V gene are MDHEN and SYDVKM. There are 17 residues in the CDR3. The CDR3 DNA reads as TGTGCCAGCAGTTTCCGCCTCGGGGATATGAACAATCAGCCCCAGCATTTT. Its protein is CASSFRLGDMNNQPQHF. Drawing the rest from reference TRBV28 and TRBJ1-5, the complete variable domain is DVKVTQSSRYLVKRTGEKVFLECVQDMDHENMFWYRQDPGLGLRLIYFSYDVKMKEKGDIPEGYSVSREKKERFSLILESASTNQTSMYLCASSFRLGDMNNQPQHFGDGTRLSIL.

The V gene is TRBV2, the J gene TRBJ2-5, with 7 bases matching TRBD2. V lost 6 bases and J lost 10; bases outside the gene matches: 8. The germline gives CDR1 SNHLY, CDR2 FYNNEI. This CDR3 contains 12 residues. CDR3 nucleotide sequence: TGTGCCAGCAGATTAGAAAGCGGGGACCAGTACTTC. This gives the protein CASRLESGDQYF.

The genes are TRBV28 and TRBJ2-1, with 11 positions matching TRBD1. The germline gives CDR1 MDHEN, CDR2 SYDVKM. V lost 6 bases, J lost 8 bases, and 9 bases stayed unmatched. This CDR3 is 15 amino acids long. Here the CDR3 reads CASSSRGTGGDEQFF. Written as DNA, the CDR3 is TGTGCCAGCAGCAGTCGTGGGACAGGGGGGGATGAGCAGTTCTTC.

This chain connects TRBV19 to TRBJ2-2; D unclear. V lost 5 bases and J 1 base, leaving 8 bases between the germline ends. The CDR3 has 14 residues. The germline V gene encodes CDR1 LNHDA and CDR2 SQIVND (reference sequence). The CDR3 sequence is CASSRRENTGELFF. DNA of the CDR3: TGTGCCAGTAGTCGTAGGGAGAACACCGGGGAGCTGTTTTTT.

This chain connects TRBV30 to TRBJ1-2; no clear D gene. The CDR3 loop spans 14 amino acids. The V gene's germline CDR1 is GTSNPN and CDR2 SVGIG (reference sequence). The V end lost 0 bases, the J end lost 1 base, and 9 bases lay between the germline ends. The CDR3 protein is CAWSVVRVNYGYTF. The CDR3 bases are TGTGCCTGGAGTGTAGTTAGGGTTAACTATGGCTACACCTTC. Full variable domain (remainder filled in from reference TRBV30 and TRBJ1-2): SQTIHQWPATLVQPVGSPLSLECTVEGTSNPNLYWYRQAAGRGLQLLFYSVGIGQISSEVPQNLSASRPQDRQFILSSKKLLLSDSGFYLCAWSVVRVNYGYTFGSGTRLTVV.

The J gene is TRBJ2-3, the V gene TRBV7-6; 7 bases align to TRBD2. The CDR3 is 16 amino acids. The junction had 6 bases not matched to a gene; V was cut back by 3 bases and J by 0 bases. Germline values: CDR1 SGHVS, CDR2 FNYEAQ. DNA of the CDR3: TGTGCCAGCAGCTTTACGGCGGGAGCTAGCACAGATACGCAGTATTTT. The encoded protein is CASSFTAGASTDTQYF.

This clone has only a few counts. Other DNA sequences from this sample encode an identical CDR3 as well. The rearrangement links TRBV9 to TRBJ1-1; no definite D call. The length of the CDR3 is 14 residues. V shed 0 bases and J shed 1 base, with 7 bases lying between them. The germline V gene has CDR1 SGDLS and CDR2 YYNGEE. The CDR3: CASSVAGGNTEAFF. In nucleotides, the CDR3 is TGTGCCAGCAGCGTAGCTGGAGGGAACACTGAAGCTTTCTTT.

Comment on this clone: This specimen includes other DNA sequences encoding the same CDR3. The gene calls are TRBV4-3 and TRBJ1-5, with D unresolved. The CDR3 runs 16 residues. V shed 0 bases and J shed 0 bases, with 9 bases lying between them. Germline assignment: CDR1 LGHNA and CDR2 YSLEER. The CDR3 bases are TGCGCCAGCAGCCAAGACTCCGGGTATAGCAATCAGCCCCAGCATTTT. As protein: CASSQDSGYSNQPQHF.